These 23 T cell receptor beta chains came from one sample sequenced in a study of beta chain features in type 1 diabetes. Since all of the isolated RNA was reverse transcribed, expressed TCRB transcripts were what got sequenced. Libraries were prepared by immunoSEQ multiplex PCR; TCRdb keeps only in-frame clonotypes and omits some of them. The data hold about 710,000 clones, with over 11% observed a single time. Findings and caveats of the study: All four CD4+ subsets from Type 1 diabetes patients carried moderately but significantly shorter TCRB CDR3s.

Their recognized antigens are unknown. Material: naive CD4+ T cells from blood. The receptors were gathered from a young man with type 1 diabetes.

This clone was recorded once. The V call is TRBV7-9, the J call TRBJ1-1; unclear D gene. The CDR3 totals 13 residues. CDR1 is SEHNR and CDR2 is FQNEAQ in the germline V gene (reference sequence). V was shortened by 3 bases and J by 0 bases, with 5 bases between the two germline ends. The chain's CDR3 is CASSFILNTEAFF. The CDR3 DNA follows: TGTGCCAGCAGCTTTATACTGAACACTGAAGCTTTCTTT.

The chain uses TRBV5-6 and TRBJ2-7; 8 positions match TRBD2. Germline assignment: CDR1 SGHDT and CDR2 YYEEEE. The J segment lost 5 bases and the V segment lost 4 bases, leaving 11 bases of the junction unmatched. This CDR3 is built from 15 residues. The CDR3 DNA reads TGTGCCAGCAGCGATACCGGGACTAGTCGAAACGAGCAGTACTTC. It is translated as CASSDTGTSRNEQYF.

V gene TRBV2 combines with J gene TRBJ2-7, with a tentative D call TRBD2 (6 bases). Germline V gene data show CDR1 as SNHLY and CDR2 as FYNNEI. CDR3 length: 13 residues. V lost 10 bases and J 3 bases, leaving 16 bases between the germline ends. CDR3: CATTAGPYYEQYF. The CDR3 coding sequence is TGTGCCACCACGGCGGGGCCATACTACGAGCAGTACTTC. Looking up the rest from reference TRBV2 and TRBJ2-7 gives the full variable domain: EPEVTQTPSHQVTQMGQEVILRCVPISNHLYFYWYRQILGQKVEFLVSFYNNEISEKSEIFDDQFSVERPDGSNFTLKIRSTKLEDSAMYFCATTAGPYYEQYFGPGTRLTVT.

This clone was seen a handful of times. The J gene is TRBJ2-7, the V gene TRBV10-3, with D perhaps matching TRBD1 (6 bases). The length of the CDR3 is 17 residues. Looked up from germline, CDR1 is ENHRY and CDR2 is SYGVKD. V dropped 6 bases and J dropped 3 bases, with 24 bases sitting between them. This chain's CDR3 is CAIRQTGKPEGGYEQYF. The CDR3 DNA is TGTGCCATCAGACAGACAGGAAAGCCTGAAGGGGGCTACGAGCAGTACTTC.

The chain couples TRBV9 to TRBJ2-3, with 11 bases aligning to TRBD2. Trimming at V came to 2 bases and at J to 3 bases, leaving 11 bases not matched to a gene. This CDR3 is built from 18 residues. Germline CDR1 is SGDLS and CDR2 is YYNGEE. The CDR3 DNA follows: TGTGCCAGCAGCGTTCTCGATAGCGGGGGGGCCGCGACAGATACGCAGTATTTT. Its protein product is CASSVLDSGGAATDTQYF.

This clone was seen only a few times. The genes are TRBV29-1 and TRBJ2-1; D call uncertain. In germline, CDR1 is SQVTM, CDR2 ANQGSEA. This CDR3 comprises 15 residues. The V end lost 8 bases, the J end lost 4 bases, and 21 bases lay between the germline ends. Here the CDR3 DNA reads TGCAGCCCTCCACCTCGGGCTAGATTATACAATGAGCAGTTCTTC. This encodes CSPPPRARLYNEQFF.

The CDR3: CASAPTVGEKLFF. For the CDR3, the DNA is TGCGCCAGCGCACCGACAGTTGGTGAAAAACTGTTTTTT. The chain recombines TRBV5-1 with TRBJ1-4; possible D gene TRBD1, 5 bases. Germline V gene lookup returns CDR1 SGHRS and CDR2 YFSETQ. The CDR3 length is 13 residues. The V and J ends lost 7 bases and 7 bases respectively, with 14 bases between them.

This clone has more than one count but fewer than ten. The chain couples TRBV20-1 to TRBJ2-7; D is undetermined. This CDR3 is built from 11 residues. Germline loops: CDR1 DFQATT, CDR2 SNEGSKA (reference sequence). V lost 5 bases, J lost 1 base, and 6 bases lay in between. The CDR3: CSAPRSYEQYF. The CDR3 DNA reads as TGCAGTGCTCCCCGGTCCTACGAGCAGTACTTC.

This clone appeared a few times. The chain has TRBV7-2 and TRBJ2-1, with D possibly being TRBD2 (5 bases). This CDR3 is 15 amino acids long. V was pared by 5 bases and J by 6 bases, with 17 bases between. Germline V CDR1 and CDR2: SGHTA, FQGNSA. This chain's CDR3 is CASSRGLILSNEQFF. The CDR3 nucleotides are TGTGCCAGCAGCCGCGGGCTTATCCTAAGCAATGAGCAGTTCTTC. Full variable domain (missing parts from reference TRBV7-2 and TRBJ2-1): GAGVSQSPSNKVTEKGKDVELRCDPISGHTALYWYRQSLGQGLEFLIYFQGNSAPDKSGLPSDRFSAERTGGSVSTLTIQRTQQEDSAVYLCASSRGLILSNEQFFGPGTRLTVL.

This chain links TRBV9 with TRBJ1-2; 12 bases are a match to TRBD1. Germline CDR1 is SGDLS and CDR2 is YYNGEE. CDR3 size: 17 residues. Trimming removed 2 bases from V and 4 bases from J; junction bases left unmatched: 9. The CDR3 coding sequence is TGTGCCAGCAGCGTTGGGACAGGGGGCGTCCGTAGCTATGGCTACACCTTC. Translated: CASSVGTGGVRSYGYTF.

Concerning this clone: The sample holds other DNA sequences that translate to the same CDR3. The chain recombines TRBV30 with TRBJ1-5; possible D gene TRBD1, 6 bases. The CDR3 has 13 amino acids. Germline CDR1 is GTSNPN and CDR2 is SVGIG (reference sequence). Between the trimmed V and J ends, which lost 2 bases and 4 bases, there was a span of 9 bases. This chain's CDR3 is CAWSLQGNQPQHF. The DNA of the CDR3 is TGTGCCTGGAGTTTACAGGGTAATCAGCCCCAGCATTTT.

The sample holds a few counts of this clone. At the DNA level, this CDR3 is encoded by other sequences in the same sample as well. The V call is TRBV5-1, the J call TRBJ2-7; 13 bases are a match to TRBD2. CDR1 is SGHRS and CDR2 is YFSETQ in the germline V gene. V lost 4 bases and J lost 2; bases outside the gene matches: 6. This CDR3 contains 16 residues. CDR3 in amino acids: CASSPGTSGTTYEQYF. CDR3 DNA sequence: TGCGCCAGCAGCCCGGGGACTAGCGGGACAACCTACGAGCAGTACTTC.

Worth noting for this clone: One end of the junction fails to match germline, which may point to a read error. This rearrangement joins TRBV4-3 to TRBJ2-7; D gene ambiguous. CDR1 and CDR2 from the germline V gene are LGHNA and YSLEER. CDR3 length: 13 residues. CDR3 loop: CASSQGTGRKVDF. The CDR3 DNA is TGCGCCAGCAGCCAGGGAACCGGGCGAAAAGTAGACTTC.

In its sample, this clone was seen a few times. This sequence joins TRBV2 and TRBJ2-1; 12 bases match TRBD2. After removal of 3 bases from V and 7 bases from J, the junction contained 4 bases not matched to a gene. Per the germline V gene, CDR1 is SNHLY and CDR2 is FYNNEI. CDR3 size: 15 residues. The chain's CDR3 is CASSERTSGTNEQFF. The CDR3 coding sequence is TGTGCCAGCAGTGAGAGGACTAGCGGGACGAATGAGCAGTTCTTC.

The chain couples TRBV10-3 to TRBJ1-2, with D uncertain. The germline V gene has CDR1 ENHRY and CDR2 SYGVKD. V was shortened by 2 bases and J by 4 bases, with 8 bases between the two germline ends. The CDR3 length is 13 residues. CDR3 coding DNA: TGTGCCATCAGTGAGAGTCAGCTCTATGGCTACACCTTC. It encodes CAISESQLYGYTF.

The table lists this clone with a few counts. This chain links TRBV10-3 with TRBJ2-7, with D maybe TRBD1 (6 bases). The CDR3 runs to 15 residues. With 3 bases removed from V and 0 bases from J, the gap between germline ends came to 12 bases. CDR1 is ENHRY, CDR2 SYGVKD, per germline. CDR3 region: CAISEATGRSYEQYF. The CDR3 nucleotides are TGTGCCATCAGTGAAGCGACAGGCCGCTCCTACGAGCAGTACTTC.

The gene calls are TRBV6-1 and TRBJ2-1; tentative D call: TRBD2 (7 bases). Trimming took 2 bases from V and 6 from J, leaving 11 bases between them. Germline loops: CDR1 MNHNS, CDR2 SASEGT. This CDR3 spans 14 amino acids. The DNA of the CDR3 is TGTGCCAGCAGTGAAAAGGGAGGGGGCAATGAGCAGTTCTTC. This translates into CASSEKGGGNEQFF.

This clone was counted between two and nine times. This sequence joins TRBV30 and TRBJ1-5, with 7 bases fitting TRBD1. The CDR3 loop spans 13 amino acids. Germline V gene sequence: CDR1 GTSNPN, CDR2 SVGIG (reference sequence). The J segment lost 5 bases and the V segment lost 4 bases, leaving 5 bases of the junction unmatched. CDR3 amino acids: CAWNGQVDQPQHF. In nucleotides, the CDR3 is TGTGCCTGGAATGGACAGGTCGATCAGCCCCAGCATTTT.

The sample holds a few counts of this clone. The chain links TRBV7-2 to TRBJ1-5, with 8 positions matching TRBD1. The germline V gene has CDR1 SGHTA and CDR2 FQGNSA. The CDR3 loop spans 15 amino acids. The J segment lost 3 bases and the V segment lost 5 bases, leaving 6 bases of the junction unmatched. CDR3 sequence reads: CASSRTGWNNQPQHF. The CDR3 bases are TGTGCCAGCAGCAGGACAGGGTGGAACAATCAGCCCCAGCATTTT.

The chain uses TRBV10-3 and TRBJ1-1, with TRBD1 identical over 7 bases. This CDR3 has 13 residues. V lost 9 bases and J lost 1; bases outside the gene matches: 5. Germline V gene data show CDR1 as ENHRY and CDR2 as SYGVKD. The CDR3 sequence: CAIRQGGNTEAFF. The CDR3, as DNA: TGTGCCATTAGACAGGGAGGGAACACTGAAGCTTTCTTT.

The chain recombines TRBV2 with TRBJ2-5; 10 positions agree with TRBD2. Germline loops: CDR1 SNHLY, CDR2 FYNNEI. The CDR3 covers 18 residues. With 6 bases clipped from V and 3 bases from J, the junction kept 16 bases outside the gene matches. DNA of the CDR3: TGTGCCAGCAGAGGGGGGAAAATGACTAGCGGGCTCGAAGAGACCCAGTACTTC. This translates into CASRGGKMTSGLEETQYF.

The V call is TRBV5-1, the J call TRBJ1-1; D remains unclear. Trimming took off 0 bases at V and 2 bases at J, with 8 bases between the two ends. This CDR3 is 14 amino acids long. CDR1 and CDR2 from the germline V gene are SGHRS and YFSETQ. Here the CDR3 DNA reads TGCGCCAGCAGCTTGGTCCAGAGCAACACTGAAGCTTTCTTT. It encodes CASSLVQSNTEAFF.

The rearrangement uses TRBV30 and TRBJ1-5, with D perhaps TRBD1 (6 bases). This CDR3 comprises 13 residues. Germline lookup yields CDR1 GTSNPN and CDR2 SVGIG (reference sequence). The V end lost 3 bases, the J end lost 6 bases, and 12 bases lay between the germline ends. In DNA, the CDR3 is TGTGCCTGGAGCTCGGGACAAATTCAGCCCCAGCATTTT. Its translation: CAWSSGQIQPQHF.